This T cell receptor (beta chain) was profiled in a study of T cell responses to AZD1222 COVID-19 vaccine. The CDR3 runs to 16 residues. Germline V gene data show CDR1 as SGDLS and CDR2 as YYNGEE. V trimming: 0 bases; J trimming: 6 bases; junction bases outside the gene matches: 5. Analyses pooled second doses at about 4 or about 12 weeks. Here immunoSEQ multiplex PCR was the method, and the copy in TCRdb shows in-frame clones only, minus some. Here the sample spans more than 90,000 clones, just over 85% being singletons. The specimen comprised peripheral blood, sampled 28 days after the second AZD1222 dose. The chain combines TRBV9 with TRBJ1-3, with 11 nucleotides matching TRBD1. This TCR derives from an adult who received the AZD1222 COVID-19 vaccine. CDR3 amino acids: CASSVARTGGLNTIYF. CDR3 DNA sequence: TGTGCCAGCAGCGTAGCCCGGACAGGGGGCCTAAACACCATATATTTT.